This section outlines one TCR beta chain sequence together with its context. Data came from immunoSEQ multiplex PCR; TCRdb stores just in-frame clones and leaves some out. The sample records 150,000 to 200,000 clones, 70% to 90% being singletons. The entry originates in a study of blood T cell repertoires in COVID-19. Seattle patients were enrolled while actively infected and followed longitudinally. CDR3 length equals 15 residues. Germline-derived CDR1 and CDR2 are MNHEY and SMNVEV (reference sequence). V lost 6 bases and J lost 0, with 12 bases in between. The V and J genes are TRBV27 and TRBJ2-4, with D possibly TRBD1 on 6 matching bases. The source material was peripheral blood. This receptor was identified in a man aged 60 to 75 with COVID-19, enrolled during active disease. The CDR3 loop is CASRESGVAKNIQYF. The CDR3 DNA reads as TGTGCCAGCAGGGAATCAGGGGTAGCCAAAAACATTCAGTACTTC.